This TCR beta chain was obtained from a study of OX40 agonist ivuxolimab in advanced cancers. Study overall: Patients were dosed with the agonistic anti-OX40 (CD134) antibody ivuxolimab. Study-level findings and limits: Mean expanded clone counts were higher in CD8+ than CD4+ T cells.

A word on this clone: What it recognizes is unknown.

Measured with immunoSEQ multiplex PCR; TCRdb has only the in-frame clones, and not every one. The table includes approximately 77,000 clones, over 75% detected once. The V end lost 2 bases, the J end lost 11 bases, and 21 bases lay between the germline ends. This CDR3 contains 15 residues. Germline V lookup: CDR1 MNHEY, CDR2 SVGAGI. Source: CD4+ or CD8+ T cells sorted from blood, taken in a trial of the OX40 agonist ivuxolimab. The chain uses TRBV6-5 and TRBJ1-1; possibly TRBD1 for D (6 bases). The origin of this receptor is an adult with an advanced solid tumor such as melanoma, head and neck, liver or kidney cancer. CDR3 sequence reads: CASSYGWTVRVGAFF. The DNA of the CDR3 is TGTGCCAGCAGTTACGGGTGGACAGTTCGGGTGGGGGCTTTCTTT.